These 9 T cell receptor beta chains share one sample of origin, sequenced in a study of cytomegalovirus exposure and HLA in healthy donors. The PCR had 60 Vbeta and 13 Jbeta primers. This table comes from immunoSEQ multiplex PCR, and its TCRdb copy is limited to in-frame clones, with some not included. In the table there are 100,000 to 150,000 clones, 80% to 85% of which are singletons. Sample: PBMCs. Receptors originate from a woman in her 30s in good health and CMV-seronegative.

The V and J genes are TRBV6-5 and TRBJ1-3; D not resolved. The CDR3 consists of 16 residues. The V end lost 0 bases, the J end lost 0 bases, and 9 bases lay between the germline ends. Germline CDR1 reads MNHEY; CDR2 reads SVGAGI. The CDR3 coding sequence is TGTGCCAGCAGTTACTCGAGGCGGAGCTCTGGAAACACCATATATTTT. Translating gives CASSYSRRSSGNTIYF.

This clone was seen only once. The chain carries TRBV30 and TRBJ1-4, with TRBD1 as a possible D gene (5 bases). This CDR3 contains 14 residues. V was pared by 4 bases and J by 4 bases, with 13 bases between. CDR1 and CDR2 (germline): GTSNPN, SVGIG (reference sequence). The CDR3 DNA reads as TGTGCCTGGACCTGGGGCACCCATAATGAAAAACTGTTTTTT. The encoded protein is CAWTWGTHNEKLFF.

J is TRBJ2-5 and V is TRBV5-1; D unresolved. CDR1 SGHRS and CDR2 YFSETQ come from the germline V gene. V was trimmed by 1 base and J by 2 bases, leaving 6 bases between them. CDR3 length: 13 amino acids. Written as DNA, the CDR3 is TGCGCCAGCAGCTTGAACTGGCAAGAGACCCAGTACTTC. Its translation: CASSLNWQETQYF.

This clone showed up just a few times. The chain recombines TRBV13 with TRBJ2-5, with TRBD2 identical over 12 bases. V shed 0 bases, J shed 0 bases, and the junction held 2 bases outside the gene matches. CDR1 is PRHDT, CDR2 FYEKMQ, per germline (reference sequence). The CDR3 extends over 17 amino acids. The CDR3 nucleotides are TGTGCCAGCAGCTTAGGGGCTAGCGGGGGGGACCAAGAGACCCAGTACTTC. Protein: CASSLGASGGDQETQYF.

The chain is built from TRBV2 and TRBJ1-1; D remains ambiguous. The CDR3 covers 12 residues. The germline gives CDR1 SNHLY, CDR2 FYNNEI. The CDR3 DNA follows: TGTGCTTCAACGGGGATGAACACTGAAGCTTTCTTT. It is translated as CASTGMNTEAFF. The variable domain in full, with the rest retrieved from reference TRBV2 and TRBJ1-1, is EPEVTQTPSHQVTQMGQEVILRCVPISNHLYFYWYRQILGQKVEFLVSFYNNEISEKSEIFDDQFSVERPDGSNFTLKIRSTKLEDSAMYFCASTGMNTEAFFGQGTRLTVV.

In this sample, this clone turned up a few times. The chain joins TRBV2 to TRBJ2-1, with 16 positions matching TRBD2. Germline V CDR1 and CDR2: SNHLY, FYNNEI. CDR3 size: 14 residues. V lost 11 bases to trimming and J lost 7 bases; unmatched junction nucleotides: 5. Here the CDR3 DNA reads TGTGCCGTAGGGGGACTAGCGGGAGGGAATGAGCAGTTCTTC. Translated: CAVGGLAGGNEQFF.

The chain couples TRBV6-5 to TRBJ2-7; 9 nucleotides match TRBD2. The length of the CDR3 is 15 residues. From germline, CDR1 is MNHEY and CDR2 SVGAGI. V shed 0 bases, J shed 2 bases, and the junction held 2 bases outside the gene matches. The CDR3 loop is CASSYSASGTYEQYF. The CDR3 DNA follows: TGTGCCAGCAGTTACTCGGCTAGCGGGACCTACGAGCAGTACTTC.

The rearrangement joins TRBV7-3 to TRBJ2-2; 9 bases agree with TRBD2. V trimming: 5 bases; J trimming: 1 base; junction bases outside the gene matches: 5. The CDR3 spans 16 residues. From germline, CDR1 is SGHTA and CDR2 FQGTGA. Here the CDR3 DNA reads TGTGCCAGCAGCCTGCGGGGGGGATGGAACACCGGGGAGCTGTTTTTT. Amino acids: CASSLRGGWNTGELFF.

This chain joins TRBV2 and TRBJ1-1; TRBD1 might be the D (5 bases). Germline V gene data show CDR1 as SNHLY and CDR2 as FYNNEI. Trimming removed 5 bases from V and 3 bases from J, with 16 bases in between. The length of the CDR3 is 15 residues. CDR3 loop: CASSPKGVADTEAFF. DNA of the CDR3: TGTGCCAGCAGTCCAAAAGGGGTCGCAGACACTGAAGCTTTCTTT.